This TCR beta chain is drawn from a study of cytomegalovirus exposure and HLA in healthy donors. The CDR3 has 11 amino acids. Looked up from germline, CDR1 is SNHLY and CDR2 is FYNNEI. 60 Vbeta and 13 Jbeta primers were used in PCR. Measured with immunoSEQ multiplex PCR; TCRdb has only the in-frame clones, and not every one. This sample has some 200,000 clones, with roughly 80% found just once. The sequence was collected from a man in his fifties in good health and CMV-seronegative. The sample consisted of PBMCs. This chain joins TRBV2 and TRBJ2-5; D is unresolved. The J call may be wrong; the DNA end is better matched by TRBJ2-7. The CDR3 here is CASSGSYEQYF. CDR3 DNA sequence: TGTGCCAGCAGCGGGTCCTACGAGCAGTACTTC.